These 31 T cell receptor beta chains originate from one sample sequenced in a study of blood T cell repertoires in COVID-19. This table comes from immunoSEQ multiplex PCR, and its TCRdb copy is limited to in-frame clones, with some not included. The data contain around 360,000 clones, approximately 89% of them singletons. Sequencing used peripheral blood. All receptors derive from a woman under 40 with COVID-19, enrolled during active disease.

The chain has TRBV18 and TRBJ2-7; TRBD1 aligns across 10 bases. V was clipped by 6 bases and J by 7 bases; unmatched bases: 9. Germline CDR1 KGHSH, CDR2 LQKENI. The CDR3 spans 14 residues. CDR3 nucleotide sequence: TGTGCCAGCTCGCCGGGACAGGGGACAGGAGAGCAGTACTTC. It encodes CASSPGQGTGEQYF.

This clone was seen repeatedly, ten times or more. The genes are TRBV30 and TRBJ2-2, with D maybe TRBD2 (6 bases). With 0 bases removed from V and 3 bases from J, the gap between germline ends came to 8 bases. The CDR3 is made up of 14 amino acids. Germline-derived CDR1 and CDR2 are GTSNPN and SVGIG (reference sequence). DNA of the CDR3: TGTGCCTGGAGTGTACAGCGGGACACCGGGGAGCTGTTTTTT. Protein sequence: CAWSVQRDTGELFF.

The chain has TRBV9 and TRBJ2-1, with TRBD1 matching 7 bases. J gave up 7 bases and V 0 bases, and 4 bases lay outside the gene matches. Looked up from germline, CDR1 is SGDLS and CDR2 is YYNGEE. The CDR3 has 14 residues. The CDR3 sequence: CASSVGPGGNEQFF. The CDR3 bases are TGTGCCAGCAGCGTAGGGCCAGGGGGTAATGAGCAGTTCTTC.

V is TRBV19 and J is TRBJ1-5; a weak D match, TRBD1 (5 bases). The CDR3 spans 15 residues. Germline lookup yields CDR1 LNHDA and CDR2 SQIVND (reference sequence). V lost 6 bases and J 0 bases, leaving 12 bases between the germline ends. CDR3 coding DNA: TGTGCCAGTAGGAGTACAGGCGATAGCAATCAGCCCCAGCATTTT. Translating gives CASRSTGDSNQPQHF.

This sequence joins TRBV27 and TRBJ2-3; 10 bases map to TRBD1. CDR1 is MNHEY, CDR2 SMNVEV, per germline (reference sequence). The V gene end was trimmed by 3 bases and the J gene end by 3 bases; junction bases not matched to a gene: 3. This CDR3 comprises 15 residues. The CDR3 DNA reads TGTGCCAGCAGTTTTAGGGACAGGGGTACAGATACGCAGTATTTT. Its protein is CASSFRDRGTDTQYF.

V gene TRBV9 combines with J gene TRBJ2-7; D perhaps matches TRBD2 (6 bases). CDR1 and CDR2 from the germline V gene are SGDLS and YYNGEE. The CDR3 runs to 13 residues. Trimming stripped 2 bases from V and 5 bases from J, with 11 bases between. Here the CDR3 DNA reads TGTGCCAGCAGCGTTGGAGGGAGGAACGAGCAGTACTTC. Amino acid sequence: CASSVGGRNEQYF.

A single count supports this clone. The chain links TRBV18 to TRBJ2-3, with TRBD2 matching over 13 bases. From germline, CDR1 is KGHSH and CDR2 LQKENI. This CDR3 spans 14 amino acids. V lost 5 bases, J lost 7 bases, and 3 bases stayed unmatched. CDR3 region: CASSRTSGSHTQYF. As DNA, the CDR3 is TGTGCCAGCTCAAGGACTAGCGGGAGCCATACGCAGTATTTT. Full variable domain (missing parts from reference TRBV18 and TRBJ2-3): NAGVMQNPRHLVRRRGQEARLRCSPMKGHSHVYWYRQLPEEGLKFMVYLQKENIIDESGMPKERFSAEFPKEGPSILRIQQVVRGDSAAYFCASSRTSGSHTQYFGPGTRLTVL.

The V and J genes are TRBV24-1 and TRBJ2-1, with 12 bases identical to TRBD2. CDR3 size: 15 residues. V lost 4 bases, J lost 8 bases, and 5 bases stayed unmatched. Germline V gene sequence: CDR1 KGHDR, CDR2 SFDVKD. The chain's CDR3 is CATSDPTSGSDEQFF. CDR3 sequence (DNA): TGTGCCACCAGTGACCCGACTAGCGGGAGCGATGAGCAGTTCTTC.

The chain carries TRBV29-1 and TRBJ2-7; 9 bases are shared with TRBD1. The CDR3 length is 12 residues. CDR1 and CDR2 (germline): SQVTM, ANQGSEA. The junction had 3 bases not matched to a gene; V was cut back by 7 bases and J by 2 bases. DNA of the CDR3: TGCAGCGCTGGACAGGGGACCTACGAGCAGTACTTC. Its protein is CSAGQGTYEQYF.

This chain links TRBV9 with TRBJ2-3; possibly TRBD2 for D (6 bases). Trimming removed 2 bases at V and 3 bases at J, with 19 bases between. The CDR3 covers 17 residues. Germline V gene sequence: CDR1 SGDLS, CDR2 YYNGEE. The CDR3 DNA follows: TGTGCCAGCAGCGTCCGTGATTCGGGAGCCGTGACAGATACGCAGTATTTT. Residues: CASSVRDSGAVTDTQYF.

The J gene is TRBJ2-1, the V gene TRBV12-5; D remains ambiguous. This CDR3 has 12 amino acids. The V gene's germline CDR1 is LGHNT and CDR2 FRNRAP. Between the trimmed V and J ends, which lost 6 bases and 8 bases, there was a span of 11 bases. CDR3 sequence: CASGLTEYEQFF. The CDR3 DNA sequence: TGTGCTAGTGGGTTGACGGAGTATGAGCAGTTCTTC.

The chain couples TRBV19 to TRBJ1-2; D perhaps matches TRBD1 (5 bases). Looked up from germline, CDR1 is LNHDA and CDR2 is SQIVND (reference sequence). Trimming removed 4 bases at V and 8 bases at J, with 26 bases between. This CDR3 is 17 amino acids long. The CDR3 region has the DNA TGTGCCAGTAGTACCACATTCAGACAGACTGGCGTTAAGGGCTACACCTTC. Its protein is CASSTTFRQTGVKGYTF. Using reference TRBV19 and TRBJ1-2 for the parts outside the CDR3, the full variable domain is DGGITQSPKYLFRKEGQNVTLSCEQNLNHDAMYWYRQDPGQGLRLIYYSQIVNDFQKGDIAEGYSVSREKKESFPLTVTSAQKNPTAFYLCASSTTFRQTGVKGYTFGSGTRLTVV.

The chain recombines TRBV6-4 with TRBJ2-3, with 8 bases lining up with TRBD1. CDR3 size: 14 residues. Germline V gene data show CDR1 as MRHNA and CDR2 as SNTAGT. V shed 6 bases and J 4 bases; nucleotides not matched to a gene: 6. CDR3 in amino acids: CASSLDRESDTQYF. The CDR3 DNA reads as TGTGCCAGCAGCCTGGACAGGGAGTCAGATACGCAGTATTTT.

This chain joins TRBV30 and TRBJ1-4, with 8 bases fitting TRBD1. The V and J ends lost 5 bases and 8 bases, in that order; junction bases with no gene match: 7. The germline V gene encodes CDR1 GTSNPN and CDR2 SVGIG (reference sequence). This CDR3 is built from 13 residues. CDR3 sequence (DNA): TGTGCCTGGGCGGACAGGGCGAACGAAAAACTGTTTTTT. Its translation: CAWADRANEKLFF.

The CDR3 sequence: CASSWLGASNQPQHF. Written as DNA, the CDR3 is TGTGCCAGCAGCTGGCTTGGGGCGAGCAATCAGCCCCAGCATTTT. The rearrangement joins TRBV7-2 to TRBJ1-5, with a weak D call TRBD1 (5 bases). V was trimmed by 4 bases and J by 1 base, leaving 11 bases between them. The CDR3 runs to 15 residues. Germline loops: CDR1 SGHTA, CDR2 FQGNSA.

This chain uses TRBV7-9 with TRBJ1-2; the D is unclear. Trimming left V 5 bases short and J 1 base short, with 8 bases between. The CDR3 runs 13 residues. Germline CDR1 and CDR2: SEHNR and FQNEAQ (reference sequence). Written as DNA, the CDR3 is TGTGCCAGCAGCCCGAGGAATAACTATGGCTACACCTTC. Protein sequence: CASSPRNNYGYTF.

The chain recombines TRBV3-1 (or the pseudogene TRBV3-2) with TRBJ2-7; TRBD2 aligns across 8 bases. The V gene's germline CDR1 is LGHDT and CDR2 YNNKEL (reference sequence). The V and J ends lost 0 bases and 2 bases, in that order; junction bases with no gene match: 6. This CDR3 region has 16 residues. Here the CDR3 DNA reads TGTGCCAGCAGCCAAGATCTACGGGAGGGCCCCTACGAGCAGTACTTC. It translates to CASSQDLREGPYEQYF.

The V call is TRBV7-3, the J call TRBJ2-1; 8 positions match TRBD2. This CDR3 spans 17 amino acids. Trimming at V came to 1 base and at J to 0 bases, leaving 5 bases not matched to a gene. The germline V gene encodes CDR1 SGHTA and CDR2 FQGTGA. The CDR3 loop reads CASSLNPSGYSYNEQFF. The CDR3, as DNA: TGTGCCAGCAGCTTAAACCCTAGCGGGTACTCCTACAATGAGCAGTTCTTC.

J is TRBJ2-5 and V is TRBV7-9; 9 nucleotides agree with TRBD1. From germline, CDR1 is SEHNR and CDR2 FQNEAQ (reference sequence). The V segment lost 5 bases and the J segment 5 bases; nucleotides outside the gene matches: 6. This CDR3 region has 14 residues. DNA of the CDR3: TGTGCCAGCAGCCATATTGGACAGGGGGAGACCCAGTACTTC. Translated, it gives CASSHIGQGETQYF.

The chain is built from TRBV15 and TRBJ2-6; 7 positions match TRBD1. J was trimmed by 4 bases and V by 5 bases; bases with no gene match: 5. The CDR3 is made up of 15 amino acids. CDR1 and CDR2 from the germline V gene are LNHNV and YYDKDF (reference sequence). The CDR3 loop is CATSARGLGANVLTF. The CDR3 bases are TGTGCCACCAGCGCAAGGGGGCTCGGGGCCAACGTCCTGACTTTC.

This chain joins TRBV3-1 (or the pseudogene TRBV3-2) and TRBJ2-5; 8 nucleotides agree with TRBD2. The V segment lost 2 bases and the J segment 4 bases; nucleotides outside the gene matches: 0. The CDR3 has 13 amino acids. Per the germline V gene, CDR1 is LGHDT and CDR2 is YNNKEL (reference sequence). The CDR3 protein is CASSQLAGETQYF. In DNA form, the CDR3 reads TGTGCCAGCAGCCAACTAGCGGGAGAGACCCAGTACTTC.

This clone was detected only once. V is TRBV7-3 and J is TRBJ2-1; 12 positions agree with TRBD2. Germline V gene sequence: CDR1 SGHTA, CDR2 FQGTGA. The CDR3 spans 15 residues. J was trimmed by 6 bases and V by 3 bases; bases with no gene match: 3. CDR3 residues: CASSFRLAGVNEQFF. Here the CDR3 DNA reads TGTGCCAGCAGCTTCAGACTAGCGGGGGTCAATGAGCAGTTCTTC.

This clone was counted once. The CDR3, as DNA: TGTGCCAGCAGCTCTAGCGGGAGGAGCACAGATACGCAGTATTTT. Translated, it gives CASSSSGRSTDTQYF. The chain has TRBV7-9 and TRBJ2-3, with 11 bases aligning to TRBD2. Trimming took 4 bases from V and 0 from J; bases not matched to a gene: 0. This CDR3 region has 15 residues. Germline CDR1 is SEHNR and CDR2 is FQNEAQ (reference sequence).

This rearrangement joins TRBV6-5 to TRBJ1-2; 8 bases are shared with TRBD1. CDR3 size: 13 residues. Unmatched junction bases numbered 7, after V lost 6 bases and J lost 7 bases. The V gene's germline CDR1 is MNHEY and CDR2 SVGAGI. The CDR3: CASSRQGRSGYTF. The CDR3 DNA reads TGTGCCAGCAGCCGACAGGGGCGGAGTGGCTACACCTTC.

The rearrangement uses TRBV5-1 and TRBJ2-1, with TRBD2 identical over 11 bases. The trim removed 2 bases at V and 3 bases at J, leaving 4 bases unmatched. CDR1 is SGHRS and CDR2 is YFSETQ in the germline V gene. The length of the CDR3 is 16 residues. The CDR3 spells CASSFRLAGIYNEQFF. The CDR3, as DNA: TGCGCCAGCAGCTTTCGACTAGCGGGGATCTACAATGAGCAGTTCTTC. The full variable domain, with the rest looked up from reference TRBV5-1 and TRBJ2-1, is KAGVTQTPRYLIKTRGQQVTLSCSPISGHRSVSWYQQTPGQGLQFLFEYFSETQRNKGNFPGRFSGRQFSNSRSEMNVSTLELGDSALYLCASSFRLAGIYNEQFFGPGTRLTVL.

The chain uses TRBV28 and TRBJ2-2; 7 bases align to TRBD1. Germline V CDR1 and CDR2: MDHEN, SYDVKM. Trimming at V came to 6 bases and at J to 4 bases, leaving 5 bases not matched to a gene. This CDR3 region has 14 residues. As DNA, the CDR3 is TGTGCCAGCAGGCGACAGGGCGGCACCGGGGAGCTGTTTTTT. Translating gives CASRRQGGTGELFF.

The chain carries TRBV7-6 and TRBJ1-1, with 8 bases fitting TRBD1. CDR3 length: 14 residues. Losses at the gene ends were 5 bases for V and 6 bases for J; bases not matched to a gene: 8. The germline gives CDR1 SGHVS, CDR2 FNYEAQ. The CDR3: CASSPRTGRSEAFF. The CDR3 region has the DNA TGTGCCAGCAGCCCCCGGACAGGGCGATCTGAAGCTTTCTTT.

This clone was seen a handful of times. This chain joins TRBV9 and TRBJ1-1; a weak D match, TRBD1 (6 bases). Per germline, CDR1 SGDLS and CDR2 YYNGEE. V shed 4 bases and J shed 1 base, with 23 bases lying between them. The CDR3 totals 18 residues. CDR3 coding DNA: TGTGCCAGCAGCCCCATGGGGGTCCCGGGACACCCGAACACTGAAGCTTTCTTT. Protein sequence: CASSPMGVPGHPNTEAFF.

V usage is TRBV2 and J usage is TRBJ1-5, with no clear D. The V end was cut by 7 bases, the J end by 7 bases, with 14 bases between. Germline loops: CDR1 SNHLY, CDR2 FYNNEI. The CDR3 length is 13 residues. CDR3 DNA sequence: TGTGCCAGCACCATGACGGGGAACCAGCCCCAGCATTTT. Its translation is CASTMTGNQPQHF.

CDR3 bases: TGTGCCAGCAGCTTAGATGGAGCGGGGCCCTCCGAGCAGTACTTC. Amino acids: CASSLDGAGPSEQYF. The gene calls are TRBV11-3 and TRBJ2-7; 7 bases match TRBD2. The CDR3 has 15 residues. Losses at the gene ends were 0 bases for V and 6 bases for J; bases not matched to a gene: 8. The germline gives CDR1 SGHNT, CDR2 YENEEA.

V gene TRBV10-3 combines with J gene TRBJ2-5; 7 bases match TRBD1. The V gene's germline CDR1 is ENHRY and CDR2 SYGVKD. The junction had 10 bases not matched to a gene; V was cut back by 4 bases and J by 2 bases. CDR3 length: 16 residues. The CDR3 DNA reads as TGTGCCATCAGTGCGAACCCTTGGACAGGACAAGAGACCCAGTACTTC. As protein: CAISANPWTGQETQYF.